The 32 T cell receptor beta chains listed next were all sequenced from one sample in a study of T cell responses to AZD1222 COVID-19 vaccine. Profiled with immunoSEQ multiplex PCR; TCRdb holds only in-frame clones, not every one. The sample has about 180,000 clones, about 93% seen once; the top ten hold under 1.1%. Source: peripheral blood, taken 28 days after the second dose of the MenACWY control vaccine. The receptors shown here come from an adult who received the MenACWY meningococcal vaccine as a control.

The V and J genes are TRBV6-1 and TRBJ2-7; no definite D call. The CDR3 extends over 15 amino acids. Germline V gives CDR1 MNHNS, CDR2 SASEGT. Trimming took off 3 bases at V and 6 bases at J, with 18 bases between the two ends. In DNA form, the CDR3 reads TGTGCCAGCAGTGATAGACGGAAAGGTGGCGTCGAGCAGTACTTC. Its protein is CASSDRRKGGVEQYF.

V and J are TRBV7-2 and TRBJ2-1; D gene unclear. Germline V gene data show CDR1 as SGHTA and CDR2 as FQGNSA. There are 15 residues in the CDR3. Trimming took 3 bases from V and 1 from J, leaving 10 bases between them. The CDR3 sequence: CASSLTDKSYNEQFF. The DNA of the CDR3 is TGTGCCAGCAGCTTGACGGATAAATCCTACAATGAGCAGTTCTTC.

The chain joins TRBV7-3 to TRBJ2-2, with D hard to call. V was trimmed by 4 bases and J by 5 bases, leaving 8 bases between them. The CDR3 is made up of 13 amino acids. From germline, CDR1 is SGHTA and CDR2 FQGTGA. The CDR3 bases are TGTGCCAGCAGCTCCGGGCTTACCGGGGAGCTGTTTTTT. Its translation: CASSSGLTGELFF.

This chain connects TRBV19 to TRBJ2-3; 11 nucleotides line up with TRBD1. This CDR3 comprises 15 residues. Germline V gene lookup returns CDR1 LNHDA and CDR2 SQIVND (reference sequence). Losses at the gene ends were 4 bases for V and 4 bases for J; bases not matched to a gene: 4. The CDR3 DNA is TGTGCCAGTAGTACCGGACAGGGGGCCCCAGATACGCAGTATTTT. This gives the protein CASSTGQGAPDTQYF.

The CDR3 bases are TGTGCCAGCAGCCCCCGAGGAAGGGGAAGTAGCAATCAGCCCCAGCATTTT. Translation: CASSPRGRGSSNQPQHF. The rearrangement links TRBV4-2 to TRBJ1-5, with D maybe TRBD1 (5 bases). Trimming took off 4 bases at V and 0 bases at J, with 16 bases between the two ends. CDR3 length: 17 amino acids. The germline CDR1 and CDR2 sequences are LGHNA and YNFKEQ.

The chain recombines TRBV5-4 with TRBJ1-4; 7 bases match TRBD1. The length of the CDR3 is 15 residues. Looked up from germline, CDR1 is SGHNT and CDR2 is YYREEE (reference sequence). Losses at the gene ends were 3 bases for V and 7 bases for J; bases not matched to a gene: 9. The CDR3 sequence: CASSSYRGGGEKLFF. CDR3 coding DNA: TGTGCCAGCAGCTCGTACAGGGGTGGAGGTGAAAAACTGTTTTTT.

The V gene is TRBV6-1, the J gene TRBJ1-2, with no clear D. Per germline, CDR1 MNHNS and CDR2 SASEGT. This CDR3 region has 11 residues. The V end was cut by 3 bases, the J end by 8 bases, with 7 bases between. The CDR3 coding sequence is TGTGCCAGCAGTGATGTTGGCGGCTACACCTTC. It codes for CASSDVGGYTF.

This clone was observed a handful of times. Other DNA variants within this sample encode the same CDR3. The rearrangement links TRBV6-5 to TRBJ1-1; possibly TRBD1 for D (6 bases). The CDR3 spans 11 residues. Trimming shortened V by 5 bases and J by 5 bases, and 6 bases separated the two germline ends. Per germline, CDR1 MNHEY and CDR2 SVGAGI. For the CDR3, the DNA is TGTGCCAGCAGTAGGGGGACTGAAGCTTTCTTT. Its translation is CASSRGTEAFF.

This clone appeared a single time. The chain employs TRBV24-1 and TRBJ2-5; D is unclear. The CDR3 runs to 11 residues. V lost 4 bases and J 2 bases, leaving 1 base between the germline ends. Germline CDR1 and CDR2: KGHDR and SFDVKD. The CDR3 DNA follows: TGTGCCACCAGTGAACAAGAGACCCAGTACTTC. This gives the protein CATSEQETQYF.

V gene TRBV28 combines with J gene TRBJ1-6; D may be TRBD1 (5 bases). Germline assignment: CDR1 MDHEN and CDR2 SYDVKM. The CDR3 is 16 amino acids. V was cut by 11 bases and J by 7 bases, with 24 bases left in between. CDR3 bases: TGTGCCGCGCCCCCCGGCCAGGGAGGACCCAATTCACCCCTCCACTTT. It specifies CAAPPGQGGPNSPLHF.

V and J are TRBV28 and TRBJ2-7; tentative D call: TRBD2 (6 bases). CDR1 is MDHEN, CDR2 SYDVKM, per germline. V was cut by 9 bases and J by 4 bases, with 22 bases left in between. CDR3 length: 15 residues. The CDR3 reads CASGEAGTRGYEQYF. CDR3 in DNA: TGTGCCAGTGGGGAGGCAGGGACGAGGGGTTACGAGCAGTACTTC.

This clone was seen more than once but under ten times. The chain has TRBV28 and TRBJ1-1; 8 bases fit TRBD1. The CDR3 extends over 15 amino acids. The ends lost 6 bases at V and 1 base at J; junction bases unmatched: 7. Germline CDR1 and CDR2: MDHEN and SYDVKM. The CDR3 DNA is TGTGCCAGCAGGTACTCCGGGACAGGGAACACTGAAGCTTTCTTT. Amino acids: CASRYSGTGNTEAFF.

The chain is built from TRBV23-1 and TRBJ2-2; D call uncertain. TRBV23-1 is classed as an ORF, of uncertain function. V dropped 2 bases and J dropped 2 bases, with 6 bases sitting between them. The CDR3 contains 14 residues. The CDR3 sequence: CASSQEVNTGELFF. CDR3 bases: TGCGCCAGCAGTCAAGAAGTTAACACCGGGGAGCTGTTTTTT.

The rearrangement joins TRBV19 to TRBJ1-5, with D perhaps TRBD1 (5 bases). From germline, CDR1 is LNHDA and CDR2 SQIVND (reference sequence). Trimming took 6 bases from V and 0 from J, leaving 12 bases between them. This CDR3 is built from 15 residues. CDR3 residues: CASSKGPISNQPQHF. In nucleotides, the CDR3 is TGTGCCAGTAGCAAGGGACCGATTAGCAATCAGCCCCAGCATTTT. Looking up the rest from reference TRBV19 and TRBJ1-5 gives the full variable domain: DGGITQSPKYLFRKEGQNVTLSCEQNLNHDAMYWYRQDPGQGLRLIYYSQIVNDFQKGDIAEGYSVSREKKESFPLTVTSAQKNPTAFYLCASSKGPISNQPQHFGDGTRLSIL.

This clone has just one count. In DNA form, the CDR3 reads TGTGCCAGCAGCTCTAGAGGGCAAAGCAATGAGCAGTTCTTC. It encodes CASSSRGQSNEQFF. V gene TRBV7-2 combines with J gene TRBJ2-1, with D possibly being TRBD2 (5 bases). The CDR3 is 14 amino acids. Germline V CDR1 and CDR2: SGHTA, FQGNSA. The V end lost 4 bases, the J end lost 6 bases, and 13 bases lay between the germline ends.

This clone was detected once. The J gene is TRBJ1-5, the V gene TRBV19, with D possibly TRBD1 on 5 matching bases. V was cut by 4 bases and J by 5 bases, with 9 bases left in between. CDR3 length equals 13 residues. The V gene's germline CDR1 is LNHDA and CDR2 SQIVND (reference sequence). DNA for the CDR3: TGTGCCAGTAGTACATGGGGGGATCAGCCCCAGCATTTT. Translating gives CASSTWGDQPQHF.

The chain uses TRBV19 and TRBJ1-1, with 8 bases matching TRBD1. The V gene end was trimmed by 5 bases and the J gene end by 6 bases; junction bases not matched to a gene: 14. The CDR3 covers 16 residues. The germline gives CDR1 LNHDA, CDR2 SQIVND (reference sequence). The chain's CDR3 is CASSLRFGQGHSEAFF. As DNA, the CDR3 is TGTGCCAGTAGTCTCCGTTTTGGACAGGGACATTCTGAAGCTTTCTTT.

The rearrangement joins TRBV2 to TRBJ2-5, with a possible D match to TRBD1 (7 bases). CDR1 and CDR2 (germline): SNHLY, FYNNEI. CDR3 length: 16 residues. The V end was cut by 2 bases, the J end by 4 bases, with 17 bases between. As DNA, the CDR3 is TGTGCCAGCAGTGAACGAGAGGGGGCGCGGGGAGAGACCCAGTACTTC. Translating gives CASSEREGARGETQYF.

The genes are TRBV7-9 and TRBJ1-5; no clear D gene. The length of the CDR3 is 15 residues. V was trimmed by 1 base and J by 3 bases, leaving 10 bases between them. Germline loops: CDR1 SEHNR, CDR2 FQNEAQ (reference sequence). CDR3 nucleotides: TGTGCCAGCAGCTTAGGACGAGGGATCAATCAGCCCCAGCATTTT. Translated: CASSLGRGINQPQHF.

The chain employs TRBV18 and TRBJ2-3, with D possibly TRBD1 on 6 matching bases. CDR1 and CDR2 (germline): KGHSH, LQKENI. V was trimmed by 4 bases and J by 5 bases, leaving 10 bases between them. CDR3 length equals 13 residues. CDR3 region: CASSLKQGDTQYF. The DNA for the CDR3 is TGTGCCAGCTCACTGAAACAGGGAGATACGCAGTATTTT.

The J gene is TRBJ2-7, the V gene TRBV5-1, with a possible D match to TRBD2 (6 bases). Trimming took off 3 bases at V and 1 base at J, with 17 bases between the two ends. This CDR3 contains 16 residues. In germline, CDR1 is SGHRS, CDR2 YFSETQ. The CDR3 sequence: CASSSDTRGRSYEQYF. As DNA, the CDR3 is TGCGCCAGCAGCTCGGATACACGGGGGAGGTCCTACGAGCAGTACTTC.

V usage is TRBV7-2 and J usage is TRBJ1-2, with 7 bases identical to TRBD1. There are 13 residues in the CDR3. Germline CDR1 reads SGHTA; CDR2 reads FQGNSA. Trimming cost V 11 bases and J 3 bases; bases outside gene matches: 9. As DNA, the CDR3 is TGTGCCTCGGGGCGCCAGGGGGACTATGGCTACACCTTC. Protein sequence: CASGRQGDYGYTF.

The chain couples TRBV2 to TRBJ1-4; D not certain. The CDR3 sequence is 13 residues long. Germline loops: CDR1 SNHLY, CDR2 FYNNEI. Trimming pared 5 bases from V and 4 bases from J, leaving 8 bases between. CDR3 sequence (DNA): TGTGCCAGCAGTCTGTGGTTTAATGAAAAACTGTTTTTT. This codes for CASSLWFNEKLFF.

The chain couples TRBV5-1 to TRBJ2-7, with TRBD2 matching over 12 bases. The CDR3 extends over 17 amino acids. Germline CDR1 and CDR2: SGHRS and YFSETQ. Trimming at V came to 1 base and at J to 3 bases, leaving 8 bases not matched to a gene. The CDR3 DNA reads TGCGCCAGCAGCTTGACGGGGATACTAGCGGGGGGCTACGAGCAGTACTTC. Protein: CASSLTGILAGGYEQYF.

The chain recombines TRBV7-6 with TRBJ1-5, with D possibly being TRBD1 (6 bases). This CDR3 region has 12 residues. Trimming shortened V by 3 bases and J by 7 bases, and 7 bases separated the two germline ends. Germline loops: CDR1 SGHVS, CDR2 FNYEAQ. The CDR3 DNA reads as TGTGCCAGCAGCTTGCAGGGGCAGCCCCAGCATTTT. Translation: CASSLQGQPQHF. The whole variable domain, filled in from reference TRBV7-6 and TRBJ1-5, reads GAGVSQSPRYKVTKRGQDVALRCDPISGHVSLYWYRQALGQGPEFLTYFNYEAQQDKSGLPNDRFSAERPEGSISTLTIQRTEQRDSAMYRCASSLQGQPQHFGDGTRLSIL.

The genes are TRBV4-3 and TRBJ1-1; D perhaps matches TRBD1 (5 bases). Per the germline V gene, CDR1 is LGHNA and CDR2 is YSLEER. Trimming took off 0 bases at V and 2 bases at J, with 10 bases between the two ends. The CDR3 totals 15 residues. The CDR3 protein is CASSQDRQINTEAFF. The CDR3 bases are TGCGCCAGCAGCCAAGATCGACAGATAAACACTGAAGCTTTCTTT.

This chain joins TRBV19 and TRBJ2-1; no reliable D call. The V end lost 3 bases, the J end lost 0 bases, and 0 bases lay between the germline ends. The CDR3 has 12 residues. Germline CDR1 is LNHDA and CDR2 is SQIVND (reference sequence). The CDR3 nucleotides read TGTGCCAGTAGTATCTCCTACAATGAGCAGTTCTTC. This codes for CASSISYNEQFF.

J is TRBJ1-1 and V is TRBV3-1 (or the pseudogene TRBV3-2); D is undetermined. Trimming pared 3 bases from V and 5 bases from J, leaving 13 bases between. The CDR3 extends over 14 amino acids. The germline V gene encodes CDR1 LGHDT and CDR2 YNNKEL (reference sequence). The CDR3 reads CASSHRRAATEAFF. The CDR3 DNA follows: TGTGCCAGCAGCCACCGGAGGGCAGCTACTGAAGCTTTCTTT.

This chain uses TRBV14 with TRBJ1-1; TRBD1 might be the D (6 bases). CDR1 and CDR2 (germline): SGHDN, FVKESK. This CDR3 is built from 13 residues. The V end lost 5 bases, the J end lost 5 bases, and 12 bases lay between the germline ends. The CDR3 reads CASSKTGLTEAFF. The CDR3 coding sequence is TGTGCCAGCAGCAAAACAGGGTTAACTGAAGCTTTCTTT. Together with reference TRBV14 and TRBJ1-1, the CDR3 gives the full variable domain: EAGVTQFPSHSVIEKGQTVTLRCDPISGHDNLYWYRRVMGKEIKFLLHFVKESKQDESGMPNNRFLAERTGGTYSTLKVQPAELEDSGVYFCASSKTGLTEAFFGQGTRLTVV.

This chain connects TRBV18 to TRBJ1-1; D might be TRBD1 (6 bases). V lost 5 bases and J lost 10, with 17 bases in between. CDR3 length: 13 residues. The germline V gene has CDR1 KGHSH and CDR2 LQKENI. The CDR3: CASSVDNRVGAFF. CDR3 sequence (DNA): TGTGCCAGCTCAGTCGATAACAGGGTTGGAGCTTTCTTT.

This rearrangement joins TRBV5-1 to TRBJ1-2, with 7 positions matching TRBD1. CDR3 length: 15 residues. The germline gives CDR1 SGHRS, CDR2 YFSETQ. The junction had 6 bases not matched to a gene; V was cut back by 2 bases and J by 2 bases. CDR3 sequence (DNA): TGCGCCAGCAGCTTTAGGGGACAGTTAAACTATGGCTACACCTTC. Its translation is CASSFRGQLNYGYTF.

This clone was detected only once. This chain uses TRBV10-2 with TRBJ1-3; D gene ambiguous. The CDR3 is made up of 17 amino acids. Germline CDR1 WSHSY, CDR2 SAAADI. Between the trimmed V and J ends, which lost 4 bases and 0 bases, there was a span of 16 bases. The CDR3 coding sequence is TGCGCCAGCAGTGGGGCCACAGAGGCTAGCTCTGGAAACACCATATATTTT. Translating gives CASSGATEASSGNTIYF.